One and the same sample provided the 14 T cell receptor beta chains below, sequenced in a study of T-cell reconstitution after alpha-beta-depleted transplantation in children. Molecular barcoding with unique molecular identifiers was used for the TCRbeta library. TCRdb independently ran MiXCR on the PCR reads; one entry per CDR3 protein. Of hundreds of thousands of distinct CDR3 sequences in the sample, about 9.2% are singletons; the top ten hold 5% to 7%. The source material was PBMCs from the stem cell graft donor, sampled from the stem cell graft. The receptor set was obtained from a human donor who donated a stem cell graft to a child with acute lymphoblastic leukemia.

The chain combines TRBV6-1 with TRBJ2-7; the D is unclear. V was clipped by 3 bases and J by 3 bases, with 6 bases between them. The CDR3 is made up of 12 amino acids. Germline assignment: CDR1 MNHNS and CDR2 SASEGT. This chain's CDR3 is CASSDVGYEQYF. DNA of the CDR3: TGTGCCAGCAGTGACGTAGGCTACGAGCAGTACTTC.

The chain links TRBV20-1 to TRBJ1-4, with TRBD1 identical over 9 bases. CDR1 and CDR2 from the germline V gene are DFQATT and SNEGSKA (reference sequence). This CDR3 spans 14 amino acids. The J segment lost 7 bases and the V segment lost 3 bases, leaving 6 bases of the junction unmatched. CDR3 coding DNA: TGCAGTGCTAGTTCCGGGACAGGGTTTGAAAAACTGTTTTTT. Translating gives CSASSGTGFEKLFF.

The chain is built from TRBV6-2 or TRBV6-3 and TRBJ2-7; 9 bases align to TRBD1. V lost 8 bases, J lost 2 bases, and 10 bases stayed unmatched. Germline CDR1 MNHEY, CDR2 SVGEGT. The CDR3 has 15 residues. The CDR3 is CASQKRGTGPYEQYF. As DNA, the CDR3 is TGTGCCAGCCAAAAAAGAGGGACAGGGCCCTACGAGCAGTACTTC.

The CDR3 spells CASSLGTGSTEPLHF. The CDR3 DNA follows: TGTGCCAGCAGCTTGGGGACAGGGAGTACGGAGCCCCTCCACTTT. This chain uses TRBV7-9 with TRBJ1-6, with TRBD1 identical over 9 bases. Germline CDR1 and CDR2: SEHNR and FQNEAQ (reference sequence). The CDR3 sequence is 15 residues long. V shed 3 bases and J 13 bases; nucleotides not matched to a gene: 10.

The CDR3 sequence: CASNIDRGDTEAFF. CDR3 sequence (DNA): TGCGCCAGCAACATCGACAGGGGAGACACTGAAGCTTTCTTT. The rearrangement uses TRBV5-1 and TRBJ1-1; 8 bases are a match to TRBD1. The germline CDR1 and CDR2 sequences are SGHRS and YFSETQ. The CDR3 runs 14 residues. The J segment lost 3 bases and the V segment lost 6 bases, leaving 7 bases of the junction unmatched.

This clonotype has a handful of counts. V and J are TRBV3-1 and TRBJ1-1; D gene ambiguous. Trimming stripped 1 base from V and 0 bases from J, with 9 bases between. There are 15 residues in the CDR3. In germline, CDR1 is LGHDT, CDR2 YNNKEL (reference sequence). CDR3 DNA sequence: TGTGCCAGCAGCCAAGGGATAGAGCTGAACACTGAAGCTTTCTTT. As protein: CASSQGIELNTEAFF.

This clonotype was picked up a small number of times. The V and J genes are TRBV5-1 and TRBJ2-3, with 13 bases identical to TRBD2. Germline V gene data show CDR1 as SGHRS and CDR2 as YFSETQ. J was trimmed by 5 bases and V by 0 bases; bases with no gene match: 6. The CDR3 runs 17 residues. CDR3 amino acids: CASSLALAGGAEDTQYF. In nucleotides, the CDR3 is TGCGCCAGCAGCTTGGCACTAGCGGGGGGGGCCGAAGATACGCAGTATTTT.

This chain links TRBV29-1 with TRBJ1-2; 10 bases align to TRBD1. In germline, CDR1 is SQVTM, CDR2 ANQGSEA. V shed 7 bases, J shed 6 bases, and the junction held 14 bases outside the gene matches. This CDR3 has 15 residues. The CDR3, as DNA: TGCAGCGCTAAGGACCGGGACAGGGGTATCAATGGCTACACCTTC. It encodes CSAKDRDRGINGYTF.

This clonotype was seen repeatedly, ten times or more. The rearrangement joins TRBV12-3 or TRBV12-4 to TRBJ2-3; D is possibly TRBD2 (7 bases). The CDR3 has 15 residues. V lost 7 bases, J lost 7 bases, and 21 bases lay in between. As DNA, the CDR3 is TGTGCCAGCACGTTCAGAGGGGGGGGGGCTTATACGCAGTATTTT. This encodes CASTFRGGGAYTQYF.

J is TRBJ2-7 and V is TRBV5-1; no clear D. V was trimmed by 0 bases and J by 2 bases, leaving 12 bases between them. The CDR3 is 15 residues long. Looked up from germline, CDR1 is SGHRS and CDR2 is YFSETQ. The CDR3 bases are TGCGCCAGCAGCTTGGGCCAGTTAAGGGCCTACGAGCAGTACTTC. Translated: CASSLGQLRAYEQYF.

This clonotype has a count of ten or more. The chain is built from TRBV5-1 and TRBJ1-6, with D unresolved. The CDR3 consists of 15 residues. Trimming took off 0 bases at V and 3 bases at J, with 7 bases between the two ends. Germline V gene sequence: CDR1 SGHRS, CDR2 YFSETQ. The CDR3 DNA reads TGCGCCAGCAGCTTGGGAGTGGACTATAATTCACCCCTCCACTTT. As protein: CASSLGVDYNSPLHF.

This clonotype was observed a handful of times. The chain combines TRBV12-3 or TRBV12-4 with TRBJ2-7, with 11 bases lining up with TRBD2. CDR3 length: 15 residues. The V and J ends lost 5 bases and 2 bases, in that order; junction bases with no gene match: 5. The DNA of the CDR3 is TGTGCCAGCAGTCCCCGTAGCGGGGGGGCCTACGAGCAGTACTTC. Protein product: CASSPRSGGAYEQYF.

This clonotype was counted ten times or more. The V call is TRBV12-5, the J call TRBJ2-1; 9 nucleotides align to TRBD1. V lost 5 bases and J lost 6; bases outside the gene matches: 20. Germline V gene data show CDR1 as LGHNT and CDR2 as FRNRAP. The CDR3 is made up of 19 amino acids. In nucleotides, the CDR3 is TGTGCTAGTGGTAAAGATGCCCGTTTATGGACAGGGGTTTTCAATGAGCAGTTCTTC. The encoded protein is CASGKDARLWTGVFNEQFF.

This clonotype was counted between two and nine times. The rearrangement links TRBV5-6 to TRBJ2-1, with a possible D match to TRBD1 (5 bases). CDR1 SGHDT and CDR2 YYEEEE come from the germline V gene. This CDR3 region has 16 residues. V lost 0 bases and J lost 9, with 19 bases in between. The CDR3 nucleotides read TGTGCCAGCAGCTTGGTTCGTCGCAGGGCGGTTGGTGAGCAGTTCTTC. Amino acids: CASSLVRRRAVGEQFF.